This TCR beta chain emerged from a study of T-cell memory formation after mild COVID-19. TCRdb reprocessed the 5' RACE reads with MiXCR, giving one entry per CDR3 protein. Altogether around 440,000 distinct CDR3 sequences are present, about 20% being singletons, with the ten largest covering roughly an eighth. Notes on the study in general: The study detected some responding clones in pre-infection memory, suggesting cross-reactive memory joined.

This clonotype was counted between two and nine times. Its antigen is as yet unknown. Germline V gene sequence: CDR1 MGHRA, CDR2 YSYEKL. The CDR3 runs to 15 residues. The V and J ends lost 4 bases and 0 bases, in that order; junction bases with no gene match: 4. V usage is TRBV4-1 and J usage is TRBJ2-7; 9 bases are a match to TRBD1. The source material was PBMCs or a T cell subset sorted from them (not recorded which). This sequence originates from an adult woman who had mild COVID-19 (a few samples of this study predate the infection). Cell type and time point are not known. CDR3 in amino acids: CASSPSGQGSYEQYF. Written as DNA, the CDR3 is TGCGCCAGCAGCCCGTCGGGACAGGGCTCCTACGAGCAGTACTTC.